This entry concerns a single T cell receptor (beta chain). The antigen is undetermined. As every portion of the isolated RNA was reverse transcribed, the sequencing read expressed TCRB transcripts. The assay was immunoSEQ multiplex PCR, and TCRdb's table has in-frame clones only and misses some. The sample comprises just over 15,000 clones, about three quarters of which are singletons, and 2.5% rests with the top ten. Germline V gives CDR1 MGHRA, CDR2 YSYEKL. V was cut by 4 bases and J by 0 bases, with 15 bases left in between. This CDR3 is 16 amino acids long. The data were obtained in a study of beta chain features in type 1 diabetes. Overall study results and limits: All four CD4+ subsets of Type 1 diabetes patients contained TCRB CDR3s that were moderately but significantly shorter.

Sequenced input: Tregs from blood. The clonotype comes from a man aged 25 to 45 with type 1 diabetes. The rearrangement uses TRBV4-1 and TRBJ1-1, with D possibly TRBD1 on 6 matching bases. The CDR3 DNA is TGCGCCAGCAGCCCACTACAGGGTCGAATGAACACTGAAGCTTTCTTT. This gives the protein CASSPLQGRMNTEAFF.